Listed here are 21 T cell receptor beta chains from one sample, sequenced in a study of cytomegalovirus exposure and HLA in healthy donors. PCR used 60 Vbeta primers and 13 Jbeta primers. Using immunoSEQ multiplex PCR, the repertoire was profiled, and TCRdb retains in-frame clones only, with some absent. Of fewer than 200,000 clones in the sample, roughly 80% were seen once. Sequenced: PBMCs. The receptor set was obtained from a woman younger than 45 in good health and CMV-seropositive.

This chain uses TRBV7-3 with TRBJ2-6; no firm D call. V was shortened by 3 bases and J by 2 bases, with 5 bases between the two germline ends. Germline loops: CDR1 SGHTA, CDR2 FQGTGA. CDR3 length equals 14 residues. This CDR3 is CASSLRTGANVLTF. CDR3 in DNA: TGTGCCAGCAGCTTGCGTACTGGGGCCAACGTCCTGACTTTC.

V is TRBV5-1 and J is TRBJ1-5, with unresolved D. Germline lookup yields CDR1 SGHRS and CDR2 YFSETQ. The CDR3 runs to 13 residues. Trimming stripped 1 base from V and 2 bases from J, with 4 bases between. This chain's CDR3 is CASSLTGNQPQHF. In nucleotides, the CDR3 is TGCGCCAGCAGCTTGACTGGCAATCAGCCCCAGCATTTT.

J is TRBJ2-5 and V is TRBV7-6, with 8 bases matching TRBD2. Matching the DNA end better, TRBJ2-7 makes the J call doubtful. CDR3 length: 11 amino acids. The germline V gene encodes CDR1 SGHVS and CDR2 FNYEAQ. The CDR3 DNA sequence: TGTGCCGTCGGGGGGGTCAGCGAGCAGTACTTC. Encoded protein: CAVGGVSEQYF.

The chain couples TRBV4-3 to TRBJ2-3, with D perhaps TRBD2 (7 bases). The V and J ends lost 1 base and 1 base respectively, with 15 bases between them. There are 17 residues in the CDR3. Germline lookup yields CDR1 LGHNA and CDR2 YSLEER. CDR3 in DNA: TGCGCCAGCAGCCAAGCTACGGGGGGCCGCGGCACAGATACGCAGTATTTT. Translating it yields CASSQATGGRGTDTQYF.

CDR3 sequence (DNA): TGTGCCACCAGCCTTAACTCCGGAGATACGCAGTATTTT. As protein: CATSLNSGDTQYF. The rearrangement links TRBV15 to TRBJ2-3; D not certain. The CDR3 has 13 residues. Germline V gene data show CDR1 as LNHNV and CDR2 as YYDKDF (reference sequence). V dropped 5 bases and J dropped 5 bases, with 11 bases sitting between them.

In this sample, this clone turned up once. CDR3 sequence reads: CASRTHQTGYTGELFF. CDR3 bases: TGTGCCAGTAGAACCCACCAAACGGGTTACACCGGGGAGCTGTTTTTT. V gene TRBV19 combines with J gene TRBJ2-2; no clear D gene. Germline loops: CDR1 LNHDA, CDR2 SQIVND (reference sequence). The CDR3 is 16 residues long. With 6 bases removed from V and 3 bases from J, the gap between germline ends came to 17 bases.

The gene calls are TRBV27 and TRBJ2-1; the D gene is possibly TRBD1 (6 bases). The V end was cut by 8 bases, the J end by 0 bases, with 11 bases between. Germline V gene lookup returns CDR1 MNHEY and CDR2 SMNVEV (reference sequence). The CDR3 covers 14 residues. The CDR3 bases are TGTGCCAGCGGTACAGGGAGCTCCTACAATGAGCAGTTCTTC. It translates to CASGTGSSYNEQFF.

This sequence joins TRBV5-6 and TRBJ1-5; weak D call: TRBD1 (6 bases). This CDR3 spans 15 amino acids. Trimming cost V 5 bases and J 0 bases, with 12 bases left between them. CDR1 SGHDT and CDR2 YYEEEE come from the germline V gene. The CDR3 protein is CASSGGTGSNQPQHF. For the CDR3, the DNA is TGTGCCAGCAGTGGGGGCACGGGTAGCAATCAGCCCCAGCATTTT.

This clone was counted a single time. The V and J genes are TRBV9 and TRBJ2-3, with D unclear. Germline V lookup: CDR1 SGDLS, CDR2 YYNGEE. The V end lost 2 bases, the J end lost 0 bases, and 10 bases lay between the germline ends. This CDR3 spans 15 amino acids. CDR3 coding DNA: TGTGCCAGCAGCGTTGGAACGACTAGCACAGATACGCAGTATTTT. It encodes CASSVGTTSTDTQYF.

The chain links TRBV9 to TRBJ2-1; TRBD1 agrees at 8 bases. The CDR3 runs to 19 residues. In germline, CDR1 is SGDLS, CDR2 YYNGEE. J was trimmed by 2 bases and V by 3 bases; bases with no gene match: 16. CDR3 protein: CASSARRDLRTGPYNEQFF. The CDR3 DNA reads as TGTGCCAGCAGCGCCCGAAGGGATCTAAGGACAGGGCCCTACAATGAGCAGTTCTTC.

The chain employs TRBV5-5 and TRBJ1-3; weak D call: TRBD1 (5 bases). This CDR3 comprises 16 residues. Germline lookup yields CDR1 SGHKS and CDR2 YYEKEE (reference sequence). V was shortened by 4 bases and J by 0 bases, with 14 bases between the two germline ends. The CDR3 DNA is TGTGCCAGCAGCGTACGACAGTCCCGCTCTGGAAACACCATATATTTT. Translation gives CASSVRQSRSGNTIYF.

This clone has just one count. This sequence joins TRBV12-5 and TRBJ1-1; 8 nucleotides line up with TRBD1. This CDR3 contains 14 residues. V shed 3 bases and J 6 bases; nucleotides not matched to a gene: 6. Germline V gene data show CDR1 as LGHNT and CDR2 as FRNRAP. This CDR3 is CASGFGRGRAEAFF. The CDR3 bases are TGTGCTAGTGGTTTCGGCAGGGGGCGTGCTGAAGCTTTCTTT.

The V gene is TRBV6-6, the J gene TRBJ1-5; D not certain. Trimming stripped 5 bases from V and 4 bases from J, with 9 bases between. This CDR3 is 13 amino acids long. CDR1 is MNHNY, CDR2 SVGAGI, per germline (reference sequence). The CDR3 protein is CASSELINQPQHF. The DNA of the CDR3 is TGTGCCAGCAGTGAGTTAATAAATCAGCCCCAGCATTTT.

This clone was counted a single time. The chain recombines TRBV5-1 with TRBJ1-1, with a weak D call TRBD1 (6 bases). V was clipped by 4 bases and J by 3 bases, with 16 bases between them. Germline V gene sequence: CDR1 SGHRS, CDR2 YFSETQ. The CDR3 sequence is 15 residues long. This CDR3 is CASSSGTGIYTEAFF. The CDR3 nucleotides are TGCGCCAGCAGCAGCGGAACAGGGATATACACTGAAGCTTTCTTT.

The chain carries TRBV6-5 and TRBJ2-3; D not resolved. This CDR3 is built from 15 residues. Between the trimmed V and J ends, which lost 2 bases and 3 bases, there was a span of 12 bases. Germline CDR1 reads MNHEY; CDR2 reads SVGAGI. CDR3 sequence: CASSYGLGRTDTQYF. The CDR3 DNA follows: TGTGCCAGCAGTTACGGGCTCGGTCGGACAGATACGCAGTATTTT.

The CDR3 region has the DNA TGTGCCAGCAGCCAAGGTCTAGCGGGGGTCATACCCTCTCGCACAGATACGCAGTATTTT. This gives the protein CASSQGLAGVIPSRTDTQYF. J is TRBJ2-3 and V is TRBV4-2, with 10 bases aligning to TRBD2. CDR3 size: 20 residues. Germline V gene lookup returns CDR1 LGHNA and CDR2 YNFKEQ. Germline trimming cut 1 base from V and 1 base from J; bases unmatched to any gene: 14.

The chain uses TRBV5-6 and TRBJ2-1; the D gene is possibly TRBD2 (6 bases). Germline assignment: CDR1 SGHDT and CDR2 YYEEEE. Deletions cut 0 bases from V and 9 bases from J, with 13 bases between. The CDR3 sequence is 14 residues long. The CDR3: CASSLGASVREQFF. The CDR3 coding sequence is TGTGCCAGCAGCTTGGGTGCTAGCGTTCGTGAGCAGTTCTTC.

The chain couples TRBV4-3 to TRBJ1-3, with 8 bases aligning to TRBD1. The V segment lost 4 bases and the J segment 3 bases; nucleotides outside the gene matches: 5. Germline V lookup: CDR1 LGHNA, CDR2 YSLEER. The CDR3 has 15 amino acids. Here the CDR3 reads CASSPTGGFGNTIYF. CDR3 DNA: TGCGCCAGCAGCCCTACAGGGGGATTTGGAAACACCATATATTTT.

This clone has a handful of counts. This sequence joins TRBV27 and TRBJ2-7; TRBD1 aligns across 10 bases. Germline CDR1 MNHEY, CDR2 SMNVEV (reference sequence). V gave up 2 bases and J gave up 7 bases; unmatched junction bases: 8. The CDR3 contains 15 residues. CDR3 in DNA: TGTGCCAGCAGTTTAAACAGACAGGGGGCGAGTGAGCAGTACTTC. Translating gives CASSLNRQGASEQYF.

This chain's CDR3 is CASSLDGAFLEQYF. Here the CDR3 DNA reads TGTGCCAGCAGCTTAGATGGGGCGTTCTTGGAGCAGTACTTC. The V call is TRBV7-9, the J call TRBJ2-7, with a weak D call TRBD1 (5 bases). Germline CDR1 SEHNR, CDR2 FQNEAQ (reference sequence). Trimming removed 1 base from V and 7 bases from J, with 14 bases in between. This CDR3 region has 14 residues.

This chain joins TRBV7-3 and TRBJ1-2; D not resolved. Germline V gene data show CDR1 as SGHTA and CDR2 as FQGTGA. The germline V and J ends were trimmed by 2 bases and 1 base, with 5 bases remaining between them. The CDR3 extends over 13 amino acids. This CDR3 reads CASSLQDNYGYTF. The CDR3 bases are TGTGCCAGCAGCTTACAGGATAACTATGGCTACACCTTC.